Shown below are 19 T cell receptor delta chains from a single sample sequenced in a study of gamma-delta chains in newborns, infants, children (dated by TCRdb to about 2019). Sequenced using an Illumina MiSeq. TCRdb recomputed clones from the public reads with CATT; identical DNA rows were then combined. The sample table shows more than 9,000 delta-chain clones, and about 8.2% are seen once. The top ten clonotypes cover roughly 10% of the sample. The specimen sequenced was blood. The receptors shown here come from a child who was a newborn, infant or young child, either healthy, febrile or measles-vaccinated (not recorded which).

This clone was detected only a few times. This sample includes further DNA sequences coding for the same CDR3. J is TRDJ1 and V is TRDV2; no firm D call. Germline CDR1 GEAIGNYY, CDR2 EKD. Trimming cost V 1 base and J 1 base, with 6 bases left between them. This CDR3 is 13 amino acids long. The CDR3 DNA follows: TGTGCCTGTGACACGTTCGGCACCGATAAACTCATCTTT. Its translation is CACDTFGTDKLIF.

The table lists this clone with a few counts. The chain joins TRDV2 to TRDJ3, with TRDD3 identical over 8 bases. The junction had 11 bases not matched to a gene; V was cut back by 2 bases and J by 0 bases. Germline loops: CDR1 GEAIGNYY, CDR2 EKD. This CDR3 has 20 residues. The CDR3 reads CACDILTGGSSSWDTRQMFF. The CDR3 nucleotides are TGTGCCTGTGACATCCTTACTGGGGGCTCAAGCTCCTGGGACACCCGACAGATGTTTTTC.

This clone has a handful of counts. This chain joins TRDV3 and TRDJ1; tentatively, D is TRDD3 (8 bases). The CDR3 loop spans 22 amino acids. Germline V gene data show CDR1 as TVYSNPD and CDR2 as GDNSRS (reference sequence). The V end lost 0 bases, the J end lost 0 bases, and 35 bases lay between the germline ends. CDR3 nucleotides: TGTGCCTTTAGAGGTACGGTTCCTACAGCTTTGGTGGGGATACCTGACACCGATAAACTCATCTTT. Protein product: CAFRGTVPTALVGIPDTDKLIF.

In this sample, this clone turned up a few times. V is TRDV2 and J is TRDJ3, with D unresolved. V was clipped by 1 base and J by 2 bases, with 5 bases between them. CDR3 length: 15 amino acids. The germline gives CDR1 GEAIGNYY, CDR2 EKD. In DNA, the CDR3 is TGTGCCTGTGACACAGTTCCCTGGGACACCCGACAGATGTTTTTC. Amino acid sequence: CACDTVPWDTRQMFF.

Remarks on this clone: A junction boundary mismatches the germline segment, possibly from a read error. The chain joins TRDV1 to TRDJ1, with 11 bases aligning to TRDD3. The CDR3 runs to 23 residues. Germline assignment: CDR1 TSWWSYY and CDR2 QGS. In DNA, the CDR3 is TGTGCTCCTGGGGAACTATTACCTCAGTCCCGTGTACTGGGGGATATGTCGCAGGCTAAACTCATCTTT. Translating it yields CAPGELLPQSRVLGDMSQAKLIF.

Remarks on this clone: At the DNA level, this CDR3 is encoded by other sequences in the same sample as well. This rearrangement joins TRDV2 to TRDJ3; TRDD3 agrees at 10 bases. The junction had 4 bases not matched to a gene; V was cut back by 0 bases and J by 0 bases. The CDR3 spans 19 residues. The V gene's germline CDR1 is GEAIGNYY and CDR2 EKD. The DNA for the CDR3 is TGTGCCTGTGACACCGGGGGGATACGTAGCTCCTGGGACACCCGACAGATGTTTTTC. As protein: CACDTGGIRSSWDTRQMFF.

This clone was found a few times. The J gene is TRDJ1, the V gene TRDV3, with D perhaps TRDD2 or TRDD3 (6 bases each). V shed 2 bases and J shed 2 bases, with 24 bases lying between them. The CDR3 spans 17 residues. Germline V lookup: CDR1 TVYSNPD, CDR2 GDNSRS (reference sequence). This chain's CDR3 is CAFGPSYLVDTTDKLIF. The CDR3 DNA reads TGTGCCTTTGGACCCTCCTACTTGGTGGATACTACCGATAAACTCATCTTT.

This clone was counted only a few times. The chain recombines TRDV1 with TRDJ1, with TRDD3 identical over 12 bases. The germline CDR1 and CDR2 sequences are TSWWSYY and QGS. Losses at the gene ends were 2 bases for V and 0 bases for J; bases not matched to a gene: 19. This CDR3 comprises 22 residues. CDR3 loop: CALGENPLLVLGDTFYTDKLIF. In nucleotides, the CDR3 is TGTGCTCTTGGGGAAAACCCGCTACTCGTACTGGGGGATACCTTCTACACCGATAAACTCATCTTT.

This clone has only a few counts. Other DNA sequences from this sample encode an identical CDR3 as well. V and J are TRDV2 and TRDJ3; D perhaps matches TRDD3 (6 bases). The CDR3 runs 18 residues. Germline-derived CDR1 and CDR2 are GEAIGNYY and EKD. The germline V and J ends were trimmed by 1 base and 0 bases, with 12 bases remaining between them. The CDR3 protein is CACDTGGPSSWDTRQMFF. The CDR3 nucleotides read TGTGCCTGTGACACTGGGGGTCCTAGCTCCTGGGACACCCGACAGATGTTTTTC.

This rearrangement joins TRDV2 to TRDJ1; TRDD3 matches 10 bases. This CDR3 spans 20 amino acids. Trimming removed 0 bases from V and 0 bases from J; junction bases left unmatched: 15. Germline V gives CDR1 GEAIGNYY, CDR2 EKD. CDR3 sequence (DNA): TGTGCCTGTGACACCGAAAAGGCCTGGGGGATAGACATTAACACCGATAAACTCATCTTT. Its protein product is CACDTEKAWGIDINTDKLIF.

V is TRDV1 and J is TRDJ1; 10 nucleotides align to TRDD3. The CDR3 totals 25 residues. Looked up from germline, CDR1 is TSWWSYY and CDR2 is QGS. V was clipped by 2 bases and J by 4 bases; unmatched bases: 34. The chain's CDR3 is CALGEGGPLPRWRGIRAHEVDKLIF. The DNA of the CDR3 is TGTGCTCTTGGGGAAGGAGGCCCCCTCCCCAGATGGAGGGGGATACGCGCCCACGAGGTCGATAAACTCATCTTT.

This clone was picked up a small number of times. This sequence joins TRDV1 and TRDJ1; TRDD3 matches 13 bases. This CDR3 comprises 20 residues. V lost 11 bases, J lost 0 bases, and 21 bases stayed unmatched. Germline V gives CDR1 TSWWSYY, CDR2 QGS. DNA for the CDR3: TGTGCTGTTGCTTTACGTCCCAGTACTGGGGGATACGGGTACACCGATAAACTCATCTTT. Translated, it gives CAVALRPSTGGYGYTDKLIF.

This clone is medium-sized by share. CDR3 sequence: CACDPVLGEKKLIF. In DNA, the CDR3 is TGTGCCTGTGACCCTGTACTGGGGGAAAAAAAACTCATCTTT. This rearrangement joins TRDV2 to TRDJ1, with 9 bases matching TRDD3. V trimming: 3 bases; J trimming: 8 bases; junction bases outside the gene matches: 9. In germline, CDR1 is GEAIGNYY, CDR2 EKD. CDR3 size: 14 residues.

In this sample, this clone turned up a few times. The V gene is TRDV2, the J gene TRDJ1; 9 bases match TRDD3. V shed 2 bases and J 4 bases; nucleotides not matched to a gene: 22. CDR1 is GEAIGNYY, CDR2 EKD, per germline. CDR3 length equals 20 residues. Written as DNA, the CDR3 is TGTGCCTGTGACAGAGTTACTGGGGGACCCATGGGGATCGTCGTCGATAAACTCATCTTT. This translates into CACDRVTGGPMGIVVDKLIF.

This clone was found a few times. The chain couples TRDV2 to TRDJ3; 10 bases are shared with TRDD3. CDR3 length: 22 amino acids. Per the germline V gene, CDR1 is GEAIGNYY and CDR2 is EKD. The trim removed 1 base at V and 0 bases at J, leaving 14 bases unmatched. The CDR3 sequence is CACDTPFVGDTSSSWDTRQMFF. CDR3 bases: TGTGCCTGTGACACGCCGTTCGTGGGGGATACCTCGAGCTCCTGGGACACCCGACAGATGTTTTTC.

This clone has a handful of counts. This chain uses TRDV2 with TRDJ1, with 7 bases that match TRDD3. This CDR3 is built from 17 residues. Germline V gene data show CDR1 as GEAIGNYY and CDR2 as EKD. Unmatched junction bases numbered 11, after V lost 2 bases and J lost 0 bases. CDR3 residues: CACDNLGVAIYTDKLIF. In nucleotides, the CDR3 is TGTGCCTGTGACAATCTGGGGGTCGCCATCTACACCGATAAACTCATCTTT.

This clone has more than one count but fewer than ten. The sample carries other DNA sequences with the same CDR3. J is TRDJ1 and V is TRDV2, with 12 bases matching TRDD3. Germline lookup yields CDR1 GEAIGNYY and CDR2 EKD. The CDR3 has 20 amino acids. V was pared by 1 base and J by 2 bases, with 16 bases of the junction left unmatched. The CDR3 DNA follows: TGTGCCTGTGACACTATACCTGACCCTGGGGGATACGGGAGGACCGATAAACTCATCTTT. As protein: CACDTIPDPGGYGRTDKLIF.

This clone qualifies as medium-sized. The chain couples TRDV2 to TRDJ1; 8 bases fit TRDD3. V lost 3 bases to trimming and J lost 0 bases; unmatched junction nucleotides: 11. This CDR3 spans 17 amino acids. Germline CDR1 and CDR2: GEAIGNYY and EKD. The DNA for the CDR3 is TGTGCCTGTGACCCCTGGACTGGGGGGACGTACACCGATAAACTCATCTTT. Translation: CACDPWTGGTYTDKLIF.

This clone was seen more than once but under ten times. The genes are TRDV2 and TRDJ1; 9 nucleotides match TRDD3. Germline loops: CDR1 GEAIGNYY, CDR2 EKD. J was trimmed by 1 base and V by 4 bases; bases with no gene match: 9. CDR3 length: 16 amino acids. The CDR3 nucleotides read TGTGCCTGTGAGTCTCTGGGGGATGAGGGCACCGATAAACTCATCTTT. As protein: CACESLGDEGTDKLIF.